This TCR beta chain was captured in a study of metastatic and nonmetastatic thyroid tumors. Turning to the study itself: Repertoires from blood and tumor or nodule tissue of malignant and benign thyroid patients were compared.

As originally analysed: The study took CDR3 differences across clinicopathological groups and made a distant-metastasis classifier for papillary thyroid cancer from them. TCRdb re-called clones from the PCR reads using MiXCR. TCRdb assigned the V and J calls; the authors' analysis was not used. In the table there are about 7,000 clones, about a fifth of which are singletons. In this sample, this clone is medium-sized (0.01 to 0.1%). The antigen remains undetermined. Patients underwent thyroid surgery, and none had received any treatment before it. Germline V gene lookup returns CDR1 SGHDT and CDR2 YYEEEE. V shed 6 bases and J shed 0 bases, with 15 bases lying between them. CDR3 length: 15 amino acids. Study-wide results and limits: Significantly higher TCR beta diversity was reportedly seen in malignant thyroid tumors than benign nodules, in blood and tumor.

V usage is TRBV5-6 and J usage is TRBJ1-1, with D uncertain. The source of this sequence is a female donor with papillary thyroid cancer or a benign thyroid nodule (not recorded which). Some clones in this sample may be carry-over from other donors' samples. Sequencing input: adjacent normal tissue. CDR3 DNA sequence: TGTGCCAGCACCAAGATCCGCCCGATGAACACTGAAGCTTTCTTT. Its protein is CASTKIRPMNTEAFF.